The subject of this entry is one T cell receptor beta chain. Antigen specificity is unknown. The data were obtained in a study of cytomegalovirus exposure and HLA in healthy donors. Study-level information: Findings of an earlier analysis included around 120 million unique TCR beta sequences from 190 million or so T cells.

Trimming took off 2 bases at V and 1 base at J, with 9 bases between the two ends. The germline V gene has CDR1 SGDLS and CDR2 YYNGEE. The CDR3 sequence is 14 residues long. The PCR was carried out with 60 Vbeta primers and 13 Jbeta primers. Clones were sequenced by immunoSEQ multiplex PCR, and TCRdb holds only the in-frame ones, with some missing. The sample lists about 130,000 clones, around 72% occurring once. Whole-study findings and limits: Confirmation in vitro established that a few CMV-associated chains were specific for CMV antigens. Rarity marked most TCR sequences, yet some public TCRs occurred in many donors. Analysis was performed later, and it showed HLA-associated TCR beta chains to be more clonally expanded than equally common others.

Sequencing was carried out using PBMCs. The source of this sequence is a woman aged 40-49 years in good health and CMV-seronegative. The rearrangement uses TRBV9 and TRBJ1-1; D may be TRBD1 (6 bases). CDR3 in amino acids: CASSVKGQNTEAFF. CDR3 coding DNA: TGTGCCAGCAGCGTGAAGGGACAGAACACTGAAGCTTTCTTT.